This T cell receptor (beta chain) was captured by sequencing in a study of blood T cell repertoires in COVID-19. Study overall: Whether acute or convalescent, the COVID-19 samples came from the United States, Italy and Spain. T cells, B-cell-depleted T cells, or PBMCs supplied cDNA or gDNA.

Germline CDR1 SEHNR, CDR2 FQNEAQ (reference sequence). The V gene lost 1 base and the J gene lost 6 bases, with 10 bases spanning the gap. This CDR3 comprises 14 residues. Study processing details: Using reference gene primer amplification, nucleated cell counts were estimated. Only in-frame clones appear in the TCRdb table, and some are missing; sequencing was by immunoSEQ multiplex PCR. That table supplies the V and J calls and clone size; D and trimming were determined from the DNA. The sample comprises roughly 92,000 clones, about 89% of which are singletons, and approximately 7.4% rests with the top ten.

Sequencing input: peripheral blood. V is TRBV7-9 and J is TRBJ1-5, with a tentative D call TRBD1 (5 bases). This receptor was obtained from a human donor with acute or convalescent COVID-19. The donor label of this sample is uncertain. The CDR3 sequence: CASSLETAPQPQHF. In DNA, the CDR3 is TGTGCCAGCAGCTTAGAGACAGCTCCTCAGCCCCAGCATTTT.